This T cell receptor (beta chain) was captured by sequencing in a study of patients and donors after allogeneic stem cell transplantation. The CDR3 extends over 12 amino acids. V was pared by 8 bases and J by 0 bases, with 6 bases between. This clonotype was observed a handful of times. TCRdb analysed the RT-PCR reads with MiXCR anew, one entry per CDR3 protein. The data show 900,000 to 1,000,000 distinct CDR3 sequences, about 20% seen once. The receptor's source is a human donor who was either an allogeneic HSCT recipient or a stem cell or donor lymphocyte infusion donor (not recorded which). It is not recorded whose cells these are; they may come from a transplant donor. The gene calls are TRBV12-3 or TRBV12-4 and TRBJ2-3; the D is unclear. Sequenced: blood, either unsorted or a sorted T cell fraction (not recorded which). CDR3 nucleotide sequence: TGTGCCAGCCATGGGAGCACAGATACGCAGTATTTT. Its protein product is CASHGSTDTQYF.